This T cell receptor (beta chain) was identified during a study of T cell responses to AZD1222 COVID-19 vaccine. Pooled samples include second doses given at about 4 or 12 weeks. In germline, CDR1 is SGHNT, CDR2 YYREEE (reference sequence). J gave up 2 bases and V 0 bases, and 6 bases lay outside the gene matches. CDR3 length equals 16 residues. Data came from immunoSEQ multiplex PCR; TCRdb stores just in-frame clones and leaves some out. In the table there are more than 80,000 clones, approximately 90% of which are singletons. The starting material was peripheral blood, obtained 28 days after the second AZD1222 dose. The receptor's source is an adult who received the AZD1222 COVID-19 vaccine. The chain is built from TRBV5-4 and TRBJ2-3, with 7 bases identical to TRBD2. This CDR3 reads CASSLGPGGPTDTQYF. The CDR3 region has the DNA TGTGCCAGCAGCTTGGGACCGGGAGGACCCACAGATACGCAGTATTTT.